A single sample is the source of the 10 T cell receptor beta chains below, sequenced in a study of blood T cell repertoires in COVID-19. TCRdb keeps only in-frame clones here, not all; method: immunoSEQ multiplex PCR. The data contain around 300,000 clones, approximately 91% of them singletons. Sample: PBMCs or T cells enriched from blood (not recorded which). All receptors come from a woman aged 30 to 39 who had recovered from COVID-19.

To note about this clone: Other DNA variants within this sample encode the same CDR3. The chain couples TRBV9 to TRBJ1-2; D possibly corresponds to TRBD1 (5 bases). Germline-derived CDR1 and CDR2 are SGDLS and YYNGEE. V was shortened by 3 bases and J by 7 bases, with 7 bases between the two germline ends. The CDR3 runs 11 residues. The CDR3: CASSAQGGYTF. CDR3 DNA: TGTGCCAGCAGCGCGCAGGGTGGCTACACCTTC.

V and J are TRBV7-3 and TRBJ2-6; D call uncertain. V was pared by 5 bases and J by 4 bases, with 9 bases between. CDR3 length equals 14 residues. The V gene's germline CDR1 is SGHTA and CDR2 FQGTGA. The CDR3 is CASSRRSGANVLTF. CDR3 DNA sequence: TGTGCCAGCAGCCGTCGTTCCGGGGCCAACGTCCTGACTTTC.

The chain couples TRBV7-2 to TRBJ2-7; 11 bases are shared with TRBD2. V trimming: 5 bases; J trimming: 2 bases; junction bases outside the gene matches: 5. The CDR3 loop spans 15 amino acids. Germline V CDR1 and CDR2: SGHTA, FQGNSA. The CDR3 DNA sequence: TGTGCCAGCAGCGGCACTAGCGGGGGTGCCTACGAGCAGTACTTC. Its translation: CASSGTSGGAYEQYF. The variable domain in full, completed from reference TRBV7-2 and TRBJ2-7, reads GAGVSQSPSNKVTEKGKDVELRCDPISGHTALYWYRQSLGQGLEFLIYFQGNSAPDKSGLPSDRFSAERTGGSVSTLTIQRTQQEDSAVYLCASSGTSGGAYEQYFGPGTRLTVT.

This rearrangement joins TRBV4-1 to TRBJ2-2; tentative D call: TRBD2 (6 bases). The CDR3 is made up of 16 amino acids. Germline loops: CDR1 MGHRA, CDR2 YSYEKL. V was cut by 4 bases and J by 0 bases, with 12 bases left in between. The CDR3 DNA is TGCGCCAGCAGCCCCTTAGGAGGGTCGAACACCGGGGAGCTGTTTTTT. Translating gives CASSPLGGSNTGELFF.

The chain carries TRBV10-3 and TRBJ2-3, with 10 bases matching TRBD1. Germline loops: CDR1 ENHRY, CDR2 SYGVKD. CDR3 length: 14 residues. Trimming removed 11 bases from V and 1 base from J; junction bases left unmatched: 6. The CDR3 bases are TGTGCCGTCGGGACAGGGGAGGGCACAGATACGCAGTATTTT. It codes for CAVGTGEGTDTQYF.

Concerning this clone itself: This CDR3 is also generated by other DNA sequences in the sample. This CDR3 is CASSLAGGTDTQYF. CDR3 nucleotide sequence: TGCGCCAGCAGCCTAGCGGGAGGCACAGATACGCAGTATTTT. The gene calls are TRBV5-1 and TRBJ2-3; 10 bases are shared with TRBD2. V trimming: 4 bases; J trimming: 1 base; junction bases outside the gene matches: 0. In germline, CDR1 is SGHRS, CDR2 YFSETQ. The CDR3 runs 14 residues.

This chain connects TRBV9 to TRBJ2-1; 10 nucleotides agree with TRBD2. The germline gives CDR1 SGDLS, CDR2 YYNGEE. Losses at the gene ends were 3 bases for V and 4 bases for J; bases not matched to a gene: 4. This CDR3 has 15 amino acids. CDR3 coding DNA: TGTGCCAGCAGCGAGAGGACTAGCGGATACAATGAGCAGTTCTTC. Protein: CASSERTSGYNEQFF.

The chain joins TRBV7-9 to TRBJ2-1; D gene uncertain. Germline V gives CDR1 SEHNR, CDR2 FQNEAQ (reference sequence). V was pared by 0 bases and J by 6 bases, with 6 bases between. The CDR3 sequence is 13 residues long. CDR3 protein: CASSLAPVNEQFF. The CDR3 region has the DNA TGTGCCAGCAGCTTAGCACCGGTCAATGAGCAGTTCTTC. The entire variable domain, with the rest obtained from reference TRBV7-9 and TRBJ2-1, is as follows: DTGVSQNPRHKITKRGQNVTFRCDPISEHNRLYWYRQTLGQGPEFLTYFQNEAQLEKSRLLSDRFSAERPKGSFSTLEIQRTEQGDSAMYLCASSLAPVNEQFFGPGTRLTVL.

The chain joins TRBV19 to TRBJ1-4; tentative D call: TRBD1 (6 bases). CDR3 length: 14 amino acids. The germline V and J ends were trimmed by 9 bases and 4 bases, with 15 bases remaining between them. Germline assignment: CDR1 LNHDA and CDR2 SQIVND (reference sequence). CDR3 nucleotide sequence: TGTGCCAGCGCGGGGGGCCCCTTTAATGAAAAACTGTTTTTT. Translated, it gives CASAGGPFNEKLFF.

The CDR3 is CASSPEPGWYEQYF. The CDR3 coding sequence is TGTGCCAGCAGCCCCGAACCGGGTTGGTACGAGCAGTACTTC. The V call is TRBV7-9, the J call TRBJ2-7; D gene uncertain. This CDR3 spans 14 amino acids. Germline-derived CDR1 and CDR2 are SEHNR and FQNEAQ (reference sequence). V gave up 5 bases and J gave up 4 bases, with 15 bases separating them.